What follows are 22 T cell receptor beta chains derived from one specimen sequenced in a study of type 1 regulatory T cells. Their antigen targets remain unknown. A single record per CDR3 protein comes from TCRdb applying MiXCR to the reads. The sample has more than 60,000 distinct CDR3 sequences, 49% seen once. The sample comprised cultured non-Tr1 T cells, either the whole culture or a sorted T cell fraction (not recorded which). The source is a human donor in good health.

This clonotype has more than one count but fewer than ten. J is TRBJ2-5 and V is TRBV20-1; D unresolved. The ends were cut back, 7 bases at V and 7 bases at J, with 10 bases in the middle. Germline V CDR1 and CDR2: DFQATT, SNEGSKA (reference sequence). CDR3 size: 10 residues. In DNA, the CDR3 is TGCAGTGGGGGTAGCTCGACCCAGTACTTC. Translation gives CSGGSSTQYF.

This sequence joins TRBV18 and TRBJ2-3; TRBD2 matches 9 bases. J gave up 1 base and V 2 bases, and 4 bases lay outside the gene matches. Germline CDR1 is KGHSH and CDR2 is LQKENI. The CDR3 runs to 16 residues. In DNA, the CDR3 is TGTGCCAGCTCACCAATGATAGCGGGGGGCACAGATACGCAGTATTTT. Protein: CASSPMIAGGTDTQYF.

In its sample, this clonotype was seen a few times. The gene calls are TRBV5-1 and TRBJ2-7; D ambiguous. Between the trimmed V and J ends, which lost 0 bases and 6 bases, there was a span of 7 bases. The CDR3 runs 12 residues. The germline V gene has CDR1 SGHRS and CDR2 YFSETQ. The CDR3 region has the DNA TGCGCCAGCAGCTTGGTTCCCTCCGAGCAGTACTTC. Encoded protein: CASSLVPSEQYF.

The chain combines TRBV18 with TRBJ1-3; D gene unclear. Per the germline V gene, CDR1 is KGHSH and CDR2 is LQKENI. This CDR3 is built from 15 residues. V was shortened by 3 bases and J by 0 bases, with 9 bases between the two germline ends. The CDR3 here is CASSPVAGSGNTIYF. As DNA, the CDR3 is TGTGCCAGCTCACCGGTCGCGGGCTCTGGAAACACCATATATTTT.

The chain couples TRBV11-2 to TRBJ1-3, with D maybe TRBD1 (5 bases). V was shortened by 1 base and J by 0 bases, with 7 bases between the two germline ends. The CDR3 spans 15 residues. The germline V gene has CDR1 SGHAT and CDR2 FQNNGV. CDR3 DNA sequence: TGTGCCAGCAGCTTAGGACAGTCCTCTGGAAACACCATATATTTT. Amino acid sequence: CASSLGQSSGNTIYF.

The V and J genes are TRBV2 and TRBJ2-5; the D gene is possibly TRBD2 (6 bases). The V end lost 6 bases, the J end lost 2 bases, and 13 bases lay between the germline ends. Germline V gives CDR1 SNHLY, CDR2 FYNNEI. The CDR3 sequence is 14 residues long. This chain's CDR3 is CASRKGDSQETQYF. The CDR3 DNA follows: TGTGCCAGCAGAAAAGGGGACTCGCAAGAGACCCAGTACTTC.

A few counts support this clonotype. The CDR3 bases are TGTGCCAGCAGCCAAGATTGGGATTCTGGGGCCAACGTCCTGACTTTC. Residues: CASSQDWDSGANVLTF. V gene TRBV4-2 combines with J gene TRBJ2-6; D remains ambiguous. Germline V gives CDR1 LGHNA, CDR2 YNFKEQ. With 0 bases removed from V and 1 base from J, the gap between germline ends came to 7 bases. The CDR3 covers 16 residues.

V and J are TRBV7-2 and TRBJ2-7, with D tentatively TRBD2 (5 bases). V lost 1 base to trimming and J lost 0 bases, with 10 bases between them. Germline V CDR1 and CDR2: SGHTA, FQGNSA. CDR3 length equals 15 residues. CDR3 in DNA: TGTGCCAGCAGCTTAGGGAGGTCAGTCTCCTACGAGCAGTACTTC. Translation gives CASSLGRSVSYEQYF.

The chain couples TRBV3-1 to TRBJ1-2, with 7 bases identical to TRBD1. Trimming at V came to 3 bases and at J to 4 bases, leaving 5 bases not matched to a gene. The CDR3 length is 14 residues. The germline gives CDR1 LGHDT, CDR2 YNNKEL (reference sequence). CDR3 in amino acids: CASSQGNRGYGYTF. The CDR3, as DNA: TGTGCCAGCAGCCAGGGGAACAGGGGCTATGGCTACACCTTC.

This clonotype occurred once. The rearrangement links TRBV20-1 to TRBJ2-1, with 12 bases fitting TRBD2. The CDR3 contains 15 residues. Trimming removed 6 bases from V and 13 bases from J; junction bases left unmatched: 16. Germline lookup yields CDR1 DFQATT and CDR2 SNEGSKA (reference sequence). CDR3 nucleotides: TGCAGTGCCAACCCCGCGACTAGCGGGGGCCCGGGCCAGTTCTTC. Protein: CSANPATSGGPGQFF.

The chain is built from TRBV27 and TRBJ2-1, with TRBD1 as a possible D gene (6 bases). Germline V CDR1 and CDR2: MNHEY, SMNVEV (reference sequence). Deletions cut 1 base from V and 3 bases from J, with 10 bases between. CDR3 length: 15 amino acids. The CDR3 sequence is CASSLFDRNYNEQFF. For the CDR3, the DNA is TGTGCCAGCAGTTTATTCGACAGGAACTACAATGAGCAGTTCTTC.

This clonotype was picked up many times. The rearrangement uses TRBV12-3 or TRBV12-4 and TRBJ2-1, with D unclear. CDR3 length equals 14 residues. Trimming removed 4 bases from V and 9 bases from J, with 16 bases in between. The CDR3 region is CASSSVDPLLEQFF. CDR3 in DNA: TGTGCCAGCAGTTCGGTGGACCCCCTTCTTGAGCAGTTCTTC.

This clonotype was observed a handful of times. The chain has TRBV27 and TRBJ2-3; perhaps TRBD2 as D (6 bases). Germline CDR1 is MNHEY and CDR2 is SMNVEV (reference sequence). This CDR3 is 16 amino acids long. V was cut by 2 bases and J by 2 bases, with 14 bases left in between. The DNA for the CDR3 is TGTGCCAGCAGTTTACGGGGACTCCTTTTCACAGATACGCAGTATTTT. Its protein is CASSLRGLLFTDTQYF.

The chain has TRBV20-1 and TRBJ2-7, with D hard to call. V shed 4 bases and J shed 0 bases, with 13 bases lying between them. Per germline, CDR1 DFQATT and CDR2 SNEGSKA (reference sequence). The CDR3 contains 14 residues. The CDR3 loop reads CSANEWANSYEQYF. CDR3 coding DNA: TGCAGTGCTAATGAATGGGCTAACTCCTACGAGCAGTACTTC.

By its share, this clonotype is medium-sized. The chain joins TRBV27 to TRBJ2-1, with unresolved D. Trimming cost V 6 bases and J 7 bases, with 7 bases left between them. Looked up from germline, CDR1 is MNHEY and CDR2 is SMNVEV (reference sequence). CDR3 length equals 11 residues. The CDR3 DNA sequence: TGTGCCAGCAGAATCCAGAATGAGCAGTTCTTC. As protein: CASRIQNEQFF.

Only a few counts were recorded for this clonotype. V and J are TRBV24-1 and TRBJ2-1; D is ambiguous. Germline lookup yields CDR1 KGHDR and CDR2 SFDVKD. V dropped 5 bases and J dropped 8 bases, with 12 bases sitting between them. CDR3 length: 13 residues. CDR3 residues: CATSGIIGDEQFF. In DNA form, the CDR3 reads TGTGCCACCAGTGGGATAATTGGGGATGAGCAGTTCTTC.

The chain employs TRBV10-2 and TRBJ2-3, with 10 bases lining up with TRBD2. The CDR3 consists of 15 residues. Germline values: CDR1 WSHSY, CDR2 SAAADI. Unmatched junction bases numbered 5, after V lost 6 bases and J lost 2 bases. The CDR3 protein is CASRASGGATDTQYF. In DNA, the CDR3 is TGCGCCAGCAGAGCTAGCGGGGGCGCCACAGATACGCAGTATTTT.

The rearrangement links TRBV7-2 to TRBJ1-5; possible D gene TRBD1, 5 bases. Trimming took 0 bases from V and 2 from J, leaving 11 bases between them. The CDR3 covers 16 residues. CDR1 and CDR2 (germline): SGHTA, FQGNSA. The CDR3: CASSLALQGGNQPQHF. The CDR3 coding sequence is TGTGCCAGCAGCTTAGCGCTCCAAGGGGGCAATCAGCCCCAGCATTTT.

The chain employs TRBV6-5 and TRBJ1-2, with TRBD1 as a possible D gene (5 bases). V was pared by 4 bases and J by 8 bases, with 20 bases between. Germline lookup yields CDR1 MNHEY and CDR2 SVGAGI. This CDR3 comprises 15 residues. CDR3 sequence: CASSSQAPGIGGYTF. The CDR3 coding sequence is TGTGCCAGCAGTTCTCAGGCCCCAGGGATCGGCGGCTACACCTTC.

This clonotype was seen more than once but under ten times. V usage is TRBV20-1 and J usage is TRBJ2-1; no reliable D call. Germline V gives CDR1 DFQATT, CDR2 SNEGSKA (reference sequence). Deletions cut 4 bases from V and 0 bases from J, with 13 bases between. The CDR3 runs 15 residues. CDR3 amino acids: CSANSPRSSYNEQFF. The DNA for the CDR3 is TGCAGTGCTAACAGCCCCCGGAGCTCCTACAATGAGCAGTTCTTC.

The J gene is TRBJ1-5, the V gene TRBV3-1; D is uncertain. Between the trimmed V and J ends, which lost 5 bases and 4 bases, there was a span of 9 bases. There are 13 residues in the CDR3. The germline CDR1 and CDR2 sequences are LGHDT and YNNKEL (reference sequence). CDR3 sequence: CASSKNTNQPQHF. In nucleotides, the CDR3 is TGTGCCAGCAGCAAAAATACAAATCAGCCCCAGCATTTT.

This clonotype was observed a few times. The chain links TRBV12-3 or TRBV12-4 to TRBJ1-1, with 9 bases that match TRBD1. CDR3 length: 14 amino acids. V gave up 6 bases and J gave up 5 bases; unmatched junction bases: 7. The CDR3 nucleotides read TGTGCCAGCAGAAAACAGGGGGCGCGAACTGAAGCTTTCTTT. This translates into CASRKQGARTEAFF.